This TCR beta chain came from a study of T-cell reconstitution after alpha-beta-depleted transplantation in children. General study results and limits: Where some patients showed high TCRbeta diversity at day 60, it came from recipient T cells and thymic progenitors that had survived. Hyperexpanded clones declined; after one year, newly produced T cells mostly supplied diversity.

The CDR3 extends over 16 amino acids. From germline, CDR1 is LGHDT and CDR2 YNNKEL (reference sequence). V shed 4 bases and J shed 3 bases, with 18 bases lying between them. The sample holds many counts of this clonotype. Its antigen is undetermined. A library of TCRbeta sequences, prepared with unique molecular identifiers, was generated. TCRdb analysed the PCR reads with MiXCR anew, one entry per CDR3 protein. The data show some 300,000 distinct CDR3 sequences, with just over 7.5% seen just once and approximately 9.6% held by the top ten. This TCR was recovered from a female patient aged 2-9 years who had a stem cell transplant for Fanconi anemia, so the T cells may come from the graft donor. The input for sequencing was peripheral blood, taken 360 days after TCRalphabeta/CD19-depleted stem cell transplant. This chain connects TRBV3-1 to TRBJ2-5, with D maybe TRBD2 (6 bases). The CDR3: CASSPGITSNEETQYF. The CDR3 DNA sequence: TGTGCCAGCAGCCCGGGAATAACTAGCAACGAAGAGACCCAGTACTTC.